One and the same sample provided the 11 T cell receptor beta chains below, sequenced in a study of shared clonotypes between healthy human individuals (dated by TCRdb to the early 2020s). Libraries were built with the immunoSEQ multiplex PCR assay. Not all clones reach the TCRdb copy of this immuneACCESS table, which keeps in-frame sequences only. Checked studies attribute under half of the gap to unresolved V genes and leave the rest unexplained. Counted in this sample were over a million clones; about 80% of them appeared once. Roughly 0.61% of the sample is in the top ten clones. Input material: memory CD4+ T cells from PBMCs. The cell subset or site tag for this specimen amounts to: CD45RA-negative fraction. The receptors originated from a man in his late teens or twenties in good health. Some clones in this sample may be carry-over from other donors' samples.

DNA for the CDR3: TGTGCCAGCAGTTTATTTCCAGGGACCCAGCCCCAGCATTTT. It yields the protein CASSLFPGTQPQHF. The genes are TRBV28 and TRBJ1-5, with D maybe TRBD1 (5 bases). Trimming took off 1 base at V and 7 bases at J, with 11 bases between the two ends. Germline values: CDR1 MDHEN, CDR2 SYDVKM. The CDR3 is 14 residues long.

The chain uses TRBV15 and TRBJ1-2, with D uncertain. This CDR3 region has 12 residues. Germline lookup yields CDR1 LNHNV and CDR2 YYDKDF (reference sequence). Trimming took off 1 base at V and 6 bases at J, with 6 bases between the two ends. CDR3 in amino acids: CATSRATDGYTF. CDR3 sequence (DNA): TGTGCCACCAGCAGAGCAACGGATGGCTACACCTTC.

The rearrangement joins TRBV2 to TRBJ1-5; TRBD1 matches at 7 bases. Germline values: CDR1 SNHLY, CDR2 FYNNEI. The J segment lost 2 bases and the V segment lost 4 bases, leaving 8 bases of the junction unmatched. The CDR3 sequence is 16 residues long. CDR3 in amino acids: CASSVTRGLGNQPQHF. CDR3 nucleotides: TGTGCCAGCAGTGTAACAAGGGGGCTGGGCAATCAGCCCCAGCATTTT.

This clone was recorded at least ten times. The identical CDR3 is also encoded by other nucleotide sequences in the sample. In DNA, the CDR3 is TGTGCCAGCAGCGTAGCCGTGAACACTGAAGCTTTCTTT. Its protein is CASSVAVNTEAFF. The chain employs TRBV9 and TRBJ1-1, with unresolved D. The germline V and J ends were trimmed by 0 bases and 0 bases, with 3 bases remaining between them. The CDR3 is 13 amino acids. Germline CDR1 is SGDLS and CDR2 is YYNGEE. Combining the CDR3 with reference TRBV9 and TRBJ1-1 gives the whole variable domain DSGVTQTPKHLITATGQRVTLRCSPRSGDLSVYWYQQSLDQGLQFLIQYYNGEERAKGNILERFSAQQFPDLHSELNLSSLELGDSALYFCASSVAVNTEAFFGQGTRLTVV.

The rearrangement uses TRBV18 and TRBJ1-1, with a possible D match to TRBD1 (5 bases). The CDR3 totals 12 residues. CDR1 and CDR2 from the germline V gene are KGHSH and LQKENI. With 2 bases removed from V and 7 bases from J, the gap between germline ends came to 8 bases. The CDR3 protein is CASSPTGFEAFF. For the CDR3, the DNA is TGTGCCAGCTCACCAACAGGTTTTGAAGCTTTCTTT.

This clone was seen at least ten times. The chain combines TRBV2 with TRBJ1-1; D is undetermined. The CDR3 extends over 13 amino acids. Trimming removed 4 bases at V and 1 base at J, with 7 bases between. From germline, CDR1 is SNHLY and CDR2 FYNNEI. The CDR3 sequence: CASSVQTNTEAFF. CDR3 nucleotides: TGTGCCAGCAGTGTACAGACGAACACTGAAGCTTTCTTT.

The J gene is TRBJ2-7, the V gene TRBV5-1, with TRBD1 matching 9 bases. CDR1 and CDR2 from the germline V gene are SGHRS and YFSETQ. The CDR3 totals 15 residues. V was clipped by 1 base and J by 2 bases; unmatched bases: 4. CDR3 bases: TGCGCCAGCAGCTTGATGGGACAGGGCCCCTACGAGCAGTACTTC. Protein product: CASSLMGQGPYEQYF.

Of note for this clone: One end of the junction is discordant with germline, which a read error may explain. V usage is TRBV7-2 and J usage is TRBJ1-3, with unresolved D. The CDR3 runs 13 residues. Germline V gene sequence: CDR1 SGHTA, CDR2 FQGNSA. In nucleotides, the CDR3 is TGTGCCAGCAGCTTGGACCCTGGACACACCATATATTTT. Its translation is CASSLDPGHTIYF.

This clone was seen more than once but under ten times. CDR3 loop: CASSTPSRAFVKLFF. CDR3 DNA sequence: TGTGCCAGTAGTACCCCGTCCAGGGCGTTTGTAAAACTGTTTTTT. V is TRBV19 and J is TRBJ1-4; possible D gene TRBD1, 5 bases. CDR1 and CDR2 from the germline V gene are LNHDA and SQIVND (reference sequence). CDR3 length equals 15 residues. The ends were cut back, 4 bases at V and 10 bases at J, with 19 bases in the middle.

V usage is TRBV4-1 and J usage is TRBJ1-2, with 10 bases lining up with TRBD1. The CDR3 covers 14 residues. The J segment lost 7 bases and the V segment lost 3 bases, leaving 5 bases of the junction unmatched. The germline V gene has CDR1 MGHRA and CDR2 YSYEKL. The CDR3 loop is CASSHRQGAGGYTF. The CDR3 DNA sequence: TGCGCCAGCAGCCACAGACAGGGGGCCGGTGGCTACACCTTC.

This chain connects TRBV5-1 to TRBJ1-4; D gene unclear. The CDR3 runs 15 residues. Germline loops: CDR1 SGHRS, CDR2 YFSETQ. V lost 0 bases to trimming and J lost 4 bases, with 10 bases between them. DNA of the CDR3: TGCGCCAGCAGCTTGGGAACGGGGTTTAATGAAAAACTGTTTTTT. It translates to CASSLGTGFNEKLFF.